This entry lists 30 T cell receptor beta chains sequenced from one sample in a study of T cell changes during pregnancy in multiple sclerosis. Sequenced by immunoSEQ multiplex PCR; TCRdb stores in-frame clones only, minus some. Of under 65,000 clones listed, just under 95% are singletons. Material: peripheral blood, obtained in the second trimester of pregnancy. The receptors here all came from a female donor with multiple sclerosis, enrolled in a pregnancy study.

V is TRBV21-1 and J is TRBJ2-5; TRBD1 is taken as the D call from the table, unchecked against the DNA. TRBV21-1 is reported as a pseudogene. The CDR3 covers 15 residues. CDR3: CASSKKRHIQETQYF. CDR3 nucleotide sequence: TGTGCCAGCAGCAAAAAAAGACACATCCAAGAGACCCAGTACTTC.

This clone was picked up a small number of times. CDR3 region: CASSGGGQETQYF. Written as DNA, the CDR3 is TGTGCCAGCAGTGGCGGGGGACAAGAGACCCAGTACTTC. The chain uses TRBV6-1 and TRBJ2-5, with TRBD2 matching 7 bases. Per the germline V gene, CDR1 is MNHNS and CDR2 is SASEGT. The CDR3 runs 13 residues. The junction had 1 base not matched to a gene; V was cut back by 4 bases and J by 2 bases.

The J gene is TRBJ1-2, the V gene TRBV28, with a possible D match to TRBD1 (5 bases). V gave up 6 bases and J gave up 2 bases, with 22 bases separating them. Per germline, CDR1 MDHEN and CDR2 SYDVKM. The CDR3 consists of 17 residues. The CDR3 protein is CASSLTQLGRRNYGYTF. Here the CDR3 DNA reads TGTGCCAGCAGCCTAACCCAGTTGGGGCGTAGGAACTATGGCTACACCTTC.

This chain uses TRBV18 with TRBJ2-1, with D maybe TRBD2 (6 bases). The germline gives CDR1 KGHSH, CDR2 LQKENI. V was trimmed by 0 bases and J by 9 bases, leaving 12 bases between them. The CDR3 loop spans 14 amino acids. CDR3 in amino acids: CASSPPGTLGEQFF. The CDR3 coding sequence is TGTGCCAGCTCACCACCGGGGACTTTGGGTGAGCAGTTCTTC. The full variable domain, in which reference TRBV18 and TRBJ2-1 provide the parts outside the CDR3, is NAGVMQNPRHLVRRRGQEARLRCSPMKGHSHVYWYRQLPEEGLKFMVYLQKENIIDESGMPKERFSAEFPKEGPSILRIQQVVRGDSAAYFCASSPPGTLGEQFFGPGTRLTVL.

CDR3 nucleotides: TGTGCCTGGAGTGGGGGAGGAGAGACCCAGTACTTC. This codes for CAWSGGGETQYF. The V gene is TRBV30, the J gene TRBJ2-5, with D maybe TRBD2 (6 bases). V was cut by 1 base and J by 4 bases, with 7 bases left in between. Germline V gene data show CDR1 as GTSNPN and CDR2 as SVGIG (reference sequence). This CDR3 contains 12 residues. The full variable domain, its missing parts supplied by reference TRBV30 and TRBJ2-5, is SQTIHQWPATLVQPVGSPLSLECTVEGTSNPNLYWYRQAAGRGLQLLFYSVGIGQISSEVPQNLSASRPQDRQFILSSKKLLLSDSGFYLCAWSGGGETQYFGPGTRLLVL.

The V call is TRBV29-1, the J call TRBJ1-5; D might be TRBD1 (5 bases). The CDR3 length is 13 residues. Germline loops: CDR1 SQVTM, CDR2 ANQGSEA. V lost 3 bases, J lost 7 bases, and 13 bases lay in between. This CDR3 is CSVDPGYGQPQHF. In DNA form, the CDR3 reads TGCAGCGTTGACCCAGGGTACGGGCAGCCCCAGCATTTT.

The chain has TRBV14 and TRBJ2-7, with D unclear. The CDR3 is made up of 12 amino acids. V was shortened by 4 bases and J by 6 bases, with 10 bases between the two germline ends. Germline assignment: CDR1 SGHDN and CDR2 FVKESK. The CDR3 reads CASSPLSLEQYF. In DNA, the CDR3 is TGTGCCAGCAGCCCCCTGTCTCTCGAGCAGTACTTC. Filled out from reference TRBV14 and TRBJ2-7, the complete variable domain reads EAGVTQFPSHSVIEKGQTVTLRCDPISGHDNLYWYRRVMGKEIKFLLHFVKESKQDESGMPNNRFLAERTGGTYSTLKVQPAELEDSGVYFCASSPLSLEQYFGPGTRLTVT.

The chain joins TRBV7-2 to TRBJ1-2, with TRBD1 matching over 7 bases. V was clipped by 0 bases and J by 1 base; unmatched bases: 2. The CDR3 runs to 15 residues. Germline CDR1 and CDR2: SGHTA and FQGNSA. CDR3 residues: CASSLAGGLNYGYTF. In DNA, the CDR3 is TGTGCCAGCAGCTTAGCAGGGGGCCTTAACTATGGCTACACCTTC. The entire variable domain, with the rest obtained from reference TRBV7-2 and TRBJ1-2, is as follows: GAGVSQSPSNKVTEKGKDVELRCDPISGHTALYWYRQSLGQGLEFLIYFQGNSAPDKSGLPSDRFSAERTGGSVSTLTIQRTQQEDSAVYLCASSLAGGLNYGYTFGSGTRLTVV.

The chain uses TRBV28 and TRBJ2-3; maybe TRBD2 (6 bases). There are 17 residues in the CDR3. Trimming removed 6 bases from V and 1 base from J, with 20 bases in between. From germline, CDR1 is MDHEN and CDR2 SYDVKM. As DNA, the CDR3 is TGTGCCAGCAGCCCGGGAGATGGGAAGTACGGCACAGATACGCAGTATTTT. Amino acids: CASSPGDGKYGTDTQYF.

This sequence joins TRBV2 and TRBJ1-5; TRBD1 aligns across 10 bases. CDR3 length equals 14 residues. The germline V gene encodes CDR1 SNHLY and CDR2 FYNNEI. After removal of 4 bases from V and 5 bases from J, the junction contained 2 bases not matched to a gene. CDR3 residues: CASSVGTGDQPQHF. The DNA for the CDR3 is TGTGCCAGCAGTGTCGGGACAGGGGATCAGCCCCAGCATTTT.

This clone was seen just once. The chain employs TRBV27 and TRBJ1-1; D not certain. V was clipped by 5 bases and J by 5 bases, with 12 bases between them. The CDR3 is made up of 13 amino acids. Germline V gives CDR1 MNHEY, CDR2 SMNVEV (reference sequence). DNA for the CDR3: TGTGCCAGCAGTCTCGGGAGTGGAACTGAAGCTTTCTTT. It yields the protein CASSLGSGTEAFF.

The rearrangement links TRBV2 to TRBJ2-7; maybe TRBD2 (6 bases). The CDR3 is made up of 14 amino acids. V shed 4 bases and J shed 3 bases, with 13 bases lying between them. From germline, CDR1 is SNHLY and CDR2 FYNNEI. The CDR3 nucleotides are TGTGCCAGCAGTGGAAGTAGCGGAGTCTACGAGCAGTACTTC. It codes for CASSGSSGVYEQYF.

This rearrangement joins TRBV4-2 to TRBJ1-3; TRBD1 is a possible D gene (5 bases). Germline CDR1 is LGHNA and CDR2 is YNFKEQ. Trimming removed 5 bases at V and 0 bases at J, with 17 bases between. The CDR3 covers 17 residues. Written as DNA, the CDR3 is TGTGCCAGCAGCTCTCGCCCAGGGAAATTCTCTGGAAACACCATATATTTT. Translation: CASSSRPGKFSGNTIYF.

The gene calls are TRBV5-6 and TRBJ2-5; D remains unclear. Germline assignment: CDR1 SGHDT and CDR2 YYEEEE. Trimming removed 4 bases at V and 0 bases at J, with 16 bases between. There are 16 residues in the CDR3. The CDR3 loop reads CASSPALKADQETQYF. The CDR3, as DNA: TGTGCCAGCAGCCCCGCACTCAAGGCGGACCAAGAGACCCAGTACTTC.

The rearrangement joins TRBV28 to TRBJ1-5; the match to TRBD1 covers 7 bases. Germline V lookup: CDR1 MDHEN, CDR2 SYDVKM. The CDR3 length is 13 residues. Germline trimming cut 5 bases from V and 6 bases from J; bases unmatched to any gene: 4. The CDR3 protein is CASSMDRSQPQHF. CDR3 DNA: TGTGCCAGCAGTATGGACAGGAGTCAGCCCCAGCATTTT.

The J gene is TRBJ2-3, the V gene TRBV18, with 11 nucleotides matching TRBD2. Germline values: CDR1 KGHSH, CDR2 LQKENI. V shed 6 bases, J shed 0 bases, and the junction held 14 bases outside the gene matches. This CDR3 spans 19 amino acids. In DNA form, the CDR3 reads TGTGCCAGCTCTCAACACGCGGGACTAGCGGAGACGAGCACAGATACGCAGTATTTT. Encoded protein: CASSQHAGLAETSTDTQYF.

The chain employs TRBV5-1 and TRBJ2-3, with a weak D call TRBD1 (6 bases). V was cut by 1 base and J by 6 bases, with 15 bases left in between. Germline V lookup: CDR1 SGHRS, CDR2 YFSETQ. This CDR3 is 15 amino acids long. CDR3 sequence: CASSLFDRRGDTQYF. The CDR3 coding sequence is TGCGCCAGCAGCTTGTTCGACAGGCGAGGTGATACGCAGTATTTT.

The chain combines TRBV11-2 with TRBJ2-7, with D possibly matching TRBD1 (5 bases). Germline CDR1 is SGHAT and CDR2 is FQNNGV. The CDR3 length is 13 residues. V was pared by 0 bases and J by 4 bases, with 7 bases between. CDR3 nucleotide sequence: TGTGCCAGCAGCTTAGAGTCAGGGTACGAGCAGTACTTC. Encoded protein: CASSLESGYEQYF.

The CDR3: CASNSGSRTDTQYF. The CDR3 bases are TGTGCCAGTAATAGCGGGAGTAGGACAGATACGCAGTATTTT. The chain is built from TRBV2 and TRBJ2-3; 9 bases are shared with TRBD2. Looked up from germline, CDR1 is SNHLY and CDR2 is FYNNEI. With 9 bases clipped from V and 3 bases from J, the junction kept 7 bases outside the gene matches. The CDR3 runs to 14 residues. The full variable domain, with the rest looked up from reference TRBV2 and TRBJ2-3, is EPEVTQTPSHQVTQMGQEVILRCVPISNHLYFYWYRQILGQKVEFLVSFYNNEISEKSEIFDDQFSVERPDGSNFTLKIRSTKLEDSAMYFCASNSGSRTDTQYFGPGTRLTVL.

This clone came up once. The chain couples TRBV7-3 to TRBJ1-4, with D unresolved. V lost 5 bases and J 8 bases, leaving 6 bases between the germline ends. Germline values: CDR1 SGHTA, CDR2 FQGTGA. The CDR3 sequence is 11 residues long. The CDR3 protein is CASSAREKLFF. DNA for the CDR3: TGTGCCAGCAGCGCGAGGGAAAAACTGTTTTTT.

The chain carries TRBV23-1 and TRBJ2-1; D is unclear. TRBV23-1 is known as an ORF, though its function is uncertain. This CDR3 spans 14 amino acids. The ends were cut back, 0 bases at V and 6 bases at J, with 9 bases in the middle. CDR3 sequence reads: CASSQSVLGNEQFF. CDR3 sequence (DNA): TGCGCCAGCAGTCAATCTGTCCTCGGCAATGAGCAGTTCTTC.

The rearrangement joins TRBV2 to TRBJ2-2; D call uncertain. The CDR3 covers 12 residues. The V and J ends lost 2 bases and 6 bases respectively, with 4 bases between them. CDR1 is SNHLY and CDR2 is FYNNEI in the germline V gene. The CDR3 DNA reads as TGTGCCAGCAGTGAACAGGCCGGGGAGCTGTTTTTT. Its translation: CASSEQAGELFF. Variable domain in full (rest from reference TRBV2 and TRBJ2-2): EPEVTQTPSHQVTQMGQEVILRCVPISNHLYFYWYRQILGQKVEFLVSFYNNEISEKSEIFDDQFSVERPDGSNFTLKIRSTKLEDSAMYFCASSEQAGELFFGEGSRLTVL.

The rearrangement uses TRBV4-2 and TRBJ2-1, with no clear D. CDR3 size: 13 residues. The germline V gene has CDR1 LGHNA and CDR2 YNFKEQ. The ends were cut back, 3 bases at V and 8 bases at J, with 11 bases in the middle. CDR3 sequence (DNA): TGTGCCAGCAGCCACTCAGAGCGCGATGAGCAGTTCTTC. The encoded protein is CASSHSERDEQFF.

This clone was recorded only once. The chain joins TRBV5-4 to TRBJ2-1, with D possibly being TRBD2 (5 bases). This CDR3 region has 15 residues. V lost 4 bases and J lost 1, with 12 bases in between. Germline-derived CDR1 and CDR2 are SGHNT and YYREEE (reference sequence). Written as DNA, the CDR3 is TGTGCCAGCAGCCGTCCTGGAGGATCCTACAATGAGCAGTTCTTC. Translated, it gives CASSRPGGSYNEQFF.

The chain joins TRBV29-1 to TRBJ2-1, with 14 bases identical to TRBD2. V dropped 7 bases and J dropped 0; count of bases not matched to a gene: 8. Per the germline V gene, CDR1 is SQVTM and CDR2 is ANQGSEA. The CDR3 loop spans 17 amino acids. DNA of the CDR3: TGCAGCGCTACCGGACTAGCGGGAGGAACCTCCTACAATGAGCAGTTCTTC. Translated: CSATGLAGGTSYNEQFF.

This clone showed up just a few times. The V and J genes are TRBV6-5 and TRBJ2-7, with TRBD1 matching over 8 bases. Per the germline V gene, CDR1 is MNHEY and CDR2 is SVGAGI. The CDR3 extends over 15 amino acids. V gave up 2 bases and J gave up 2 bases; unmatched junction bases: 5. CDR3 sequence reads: CASSYRGQGPYEQYF. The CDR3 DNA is TGTGCCAGCAGTTACAGAGGACAGGGTCCCTACGAGCAGTACTTC.

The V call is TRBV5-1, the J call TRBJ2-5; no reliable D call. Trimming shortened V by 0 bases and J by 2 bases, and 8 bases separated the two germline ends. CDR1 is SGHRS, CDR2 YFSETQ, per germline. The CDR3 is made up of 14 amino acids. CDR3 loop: CASSLDRAQETQYF. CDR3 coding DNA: TGCGCCAGCAGCTTGGATAGAGCGCAAGAGACCCAGTACTTC.

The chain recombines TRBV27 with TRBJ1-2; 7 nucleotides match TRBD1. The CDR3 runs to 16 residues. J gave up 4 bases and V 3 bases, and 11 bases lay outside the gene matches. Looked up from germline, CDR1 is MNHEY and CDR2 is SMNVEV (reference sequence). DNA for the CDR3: TGTGCCAGCAGTTTGAAGGGGTACGGGACAGTCTATGGCTACACCTTC. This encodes CASSLKGYGTVYGYTF.

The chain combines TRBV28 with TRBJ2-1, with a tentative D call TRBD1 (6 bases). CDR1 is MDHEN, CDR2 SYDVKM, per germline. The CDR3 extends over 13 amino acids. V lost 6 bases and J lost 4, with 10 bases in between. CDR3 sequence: CASSWGPYNEQFF. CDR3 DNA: TGTGCCAGCAGCTGGGGGCCGTACAATGAGCAGTTCTTC.

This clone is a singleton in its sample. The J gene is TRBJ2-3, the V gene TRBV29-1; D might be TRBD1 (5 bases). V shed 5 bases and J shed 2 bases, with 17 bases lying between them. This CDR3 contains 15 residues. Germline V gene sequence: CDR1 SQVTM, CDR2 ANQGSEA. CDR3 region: CSVPPRVGDTDTQYF. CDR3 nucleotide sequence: TGCAGCGTTCCTCCCCGGGTAGGGGACACAGATACGCAGTATTTT.